The sequence of this T cell receptor beta chain was determined in a study of CD8 T cells in ankylosing spondylitis. CDR3 length: 16 amino acids. The germline CDR1 and CDR2 sequences are MNHEY and SVGEGT. V shed 5 bases, J shed 5 bases, and the junction held 14 bases outside the gene matches. In this sample, this clonotype turned up many times. Quantitative 5'-RACE with molecular barcodes was used to make the TCR beta libraries. TCRdb fed the 5' RACE reads into MiXCR, producing one record per CDR3 protein. The sample carries 100,000 to 150,000 distinct CDR3 sequences, 9.3% recorded once. The sample taken for sequencing was blood, either unsorted or a sorted T cell fraction (not recorded which). The TCR originated in a male donor with ankylosing spondylitis or in good health (not recorded which). This chain uses TRBV6-2 or TRBV6-3 with TRBJ1-2, with 7 nucleotides matching TRBD1. As DNA, the CDR3 is TGTGCCAGCAGTCTACCCTCTTTGGGACAGAAATATGGCTACACCTTC. Translating it yields CASSLPSLGQKYGYTF.